This TCR beta chain was recovered during a study of cytomegalovirus exposure and HLA in healthy donors (dated by TCRdb to 2017 to 2019). Describing the broader study: According to an earlier analysis of several hundred of the donors, about 179 million T cells yielded roughly 110 million unique TCR beta sequences and less than 300 Gb of sequence data. About 300 gigabases of sequencing data and approximately 84 million unique TCR sequences were included in an early release covering 500 to 750 HLA-typed donors. Of the 300 to 400 genotyped donors, roughly 85% fell in the genetic ancestry cluster associated with self-reported Caucasian donors. The aim of the study was to test whether cataloging public T cell receptors could identify signatures of past pathogen exposure. Using immunosequencing, the study profiled T cell repertoires from fewer than 850 subjects and related those repertoires to cytomegalovirus serostatus. Besides the first cohort of about 730 subjects, a separate validation cohort made up of roughly 130 different subjects was used. The study combined high-throughput TCR immunosequencing, statistical association of individual TCRs with disease status, and machine learning to predict cytomegalovirus infection status. A later analysis re-examined previously published TCR beta repertoires from hundreds of donors and added high-resolution HLA genotyping to investigate patterns of TCR occurrence. The later analysis used no new phenotypic data to find candidate immune exposures, relying instead on TCR beta sequences and their occurrence across donors. To decide whether each TCR beta V gene segment behaved as functional or pseudogenic, an earlier analysis of approximately 620 of the donors relied on high-throughput TCR beta sequencing. Donor age, sex, ethnicity and CMV serostatus were compiled alongside the repertoire data. In a later genetic analysis, genome-wide SNP genotypes for about three fifths of the roughly 670 donors were used, and that subset was treated as a discovery cohort. All discovery cohort repertoires had been generated using a single sequencing platform. HLA typing covered class I and class II loci at four-digit resolution. Typing coverage differed by locus: A, B, C, DRB1 and DQB1 were typed in about 620-630 donors, DQA1 in roughly 500, DPA1 in some 610, and DPB1 in 400 to 490. Roughly 5 DR-DQ haplotypes were handled as single units for association and clustering, since linkage in the cohort was strong. Among about 370 genotyped donors of the cohort, an average of around 220,000 unique TCR beta nucleotide sequences was sequenced per donor, of which 15% to 20% were non-productive.

The cohort comprised 666 healthy bone marrow donors. All cohort members were sampled while nominally healthy, although unrecorded immune exposures were likely present. The donor was CMV seropositive and belonged to the group of 250 to 300 seropositive cohort members. Each donor provided a peripheral blood sample, and peripheral blood mononuclear cells were used for TCR beta sequencing. Genomic DNA was extracted from the blood cell samples with the Qiagen DNeasy Blood Extraction Kit. To prepare the library, the immunoSEQ multiplex PCR assay was applied. A mixture of 60 forward primers for TCR Vbeta segments and 13 reverse primers for TCR Jbeta segments was used in the multiplex PCR. The CDR3 region of rearranged TCR beta genes was amplified from genomic DNA by a multiplex PCR assay. Amplified TCR beta libraries were sequenced as 87-base-pair reads on the Illumina HiSeq System. Regarding the original processing steps: In a later analysis, some 80 million unique TCR beta chains were counted across the 690 or so repertoires, and approximately 11 million of these chains were shared by at least two donors. Raw reads were error-corrected and collapsed into unique sequences with a nearest-neighbor algorithm that merged closely related sequences to remove PCR and sequencing errors. To assign V, D and J gene segments, CDR3 sequences were aligned to IMGT reference sequences. For a sequence to be retained, a match of at least six nucleotides was required to both a V gene segment and a J gene segment. A rearrangement was called productive if the CDR3 had no stop codons and remained in frame with V and J, and every other rearrangement was called non-productive. CDR3 was defined according to IMGT convention as the region running from the second conserved V-encoded cysteine to the conserved J-encoded phenylalanine. The earlier analysis of 587 of the donors excluded sequences that lacked an unambiguous match to a single V gene segment. An earlier analysis of 587 of the donors called V segments functional above 56.7% productive rearrangements and segregating when the between-donor standard deviation exceeded 5%. A statistical classification framework was developed to diagnose cytomegalovirus status using the catalog of TCR beta chain sequences. A later analysis assigned V and J genes by comparing TCR nucleotide sequences with IMGT/GENE-DB human TR gene sequences. In a later analysis, CDR3 sequences and most-parsimonious VDJ recombination scenarios were assigned using the TCRdist pipeline. In a later analysis, each TCR beta chain was defined by its CDR3 amino acid sequence together with its V-gene family, and reads without a unique V-gene family were excluded. As a way to deal with suspected cross-contamination and a sequencing artifact, a later analysis dropped over 550 nucleotide sequences that were highly shared and had low generation probability. In a later analysis, a clonal expansion index was calculated for each public chain from normalized within-repertoire ranks of inferred template counts. Generation probabilities in a later analysis came from a VDJ recombination model fitted to out-of-frame rearrangements, and those results were checked against IGoR. In a later analysis, hypergeometric tests were used to score TCR-TCR, TCR-HLA and TCR-CMV co-occurrence, with a repertoire-size bias correction applied to TCR pairs. A later analysis estimated false discovery rates by permuting HLA or CMV assignments 20 times. In a later analysis, co-occurring TCRs were grouped using DBSCAN, with TCRdist sequence similarity added in when clustering inside HLA-allele-positive subsets. Repertoires with fewer than 30,000 or more than 120,000 public chains were left out of co-occurrence clustering, as were five repertoires with anomalous nucleotide sharing. TCRdb limited this immuneACCESS table to in-frame rearrangements with V and J called. A share of clones is missing; checked studies link under half to unresolved V genes, and the rest is unexplained. V, J and clone size were drawn from that table, and D and trimming were deduced from the DNA. This sample gives about 120,000 clones in total; under 80% of them show up just once. The ten largest account for 11% of the sample.

On this clone: This clone's antigen is unknown. No base qualities exist here, and no much larger clone lies one base off it.

Spanning cysteine to phenylalanine, the CDR3 consists of 14 amino acids. The entry retains the CDR3 DNA only, 42 bases that are in frame from base 1. The V end loses 0 bases and the J end loses 8 bases, and a stretch of 13 bases separates them. The germline V gene provides CDR1 SGHDN and CDR2 FVKESK. What the authors observed across the whole study: A further reported finding was that TCR beta sequences accurately predicted the HLA-A and HLA-B alleles for most subjects in the first cohort. A later analysis reported that several top co-occurrence clusters appeared linked to parvovirus B19, influenza, CMV and Epstein-Barr virus. Broadly in line with IMGT annotations, most TCR beta V segments showed up in productive rearrangements about 87% or about 30% of the time in an earlier analysis of a few hundred of the donors. Cytomegalovirus status was reported to be diagnosed by the classifier with high specificity and sensitivity in both the original and validation cohorts. In a later analysis, some 17,000 TCR beta sequences were associated with specific HLA alleles at a false discovery rate of 0.05. Because counts were too low, around 18 rarely observed V segments, including chromosome 9 orphons, were left out of the earlier analysis of over 550 of the donors. While some public TCRs were present in many individuals, most TCR sequences turned up only very rarely across donors. Assigning TCR associations to individual alleles was difficult when HLA alleles, especially DR and DQ, strongly co-occurred. Because HLA typing was unavailable for some donors at each locus, only the typed subset was used in association tests. An association between a missense DCLRE1C variant and V-gene and J-gene trimming of TCR beta chains was found in a later genetic analysis and replicated in an independent cohort. A few of the identified cytomegalovirus-associated TCR beta chains were confirmed in vitro to be specific for cytomegalovirus antigens. Some IMGT-functional V segments, including TRBV6-2 and TRBV6-3, could not be distinguished by the 87-base-pair reads and were therefore excluded. According to the authors, the approach could potentially be generalized to other disease states and immunological phenotypes. Presence/absence analyses assumed roughly uniform sequencing depth across donors, an assumption that may not hold. A cluster of highly shared sequence variants was judged likely to be a technical artifact of the sequencing pipeline. In a later analysis, HLA-associated TCR beta chains were found to be more clonally expanded and to have lower generation probabilities than equally common non-associated chains. A total of fewer than 200 TCR beta chains were listed by the study as associated with cytomegalovirus. Only TCR beta chains were sequenced in this cohort, and the absence of alpha or paired-chain data limited detectable features. In a later genetic analysis, fewer N-insertions in productive TCRs were reported among donors in an Asian-associated ancestry cluster than the roughly 700-donor mean. For the cohort, immune exposure information was limited to CMV serostatus. According to a later analysis, TCR association rates differed among HLA loci, with DRB1 alleles showing the most associated TCRs and HLA-C alleles showing the fewest. According to a later analysis, most CMV-associated TCR beta chains appeared to be HLA-restricted, and the HLA associations seemed to be driven largely by CMV exposure. Correlated functional status among segregating V segments might reflect linkage disequilibrium, but an unknown experimental factor could not be ruled out.

Sequenced material: PBMCs. The chain is assembled from TRBV14 and TRBJ1-2; the D segment could be TRBD1, given 5 matching bases. The origin of this receptor is a woman between 50 and 59 years old in good health and CMV-seropositive. The CDR3 sequence is CASSQDPGLGGYTF. The nucleotide sequence is given as TGTGCCAGCAGCCAAGATCCAGGGTTAGGAGGCTACACCTTC.